This T cell receptor beta chain was captured in a study of vaccination and CD4 T cells after COVID-19. Study-level background: Six males and four females constituted the convalescent cohort, two of whom were Hispanic. Controls had a CEFX pool, an HIV-1 Nef pool, or no peptide added.

Worth noting for this clonotype: Its antigen is not identified.

An Oncomine TCR Beta short-read assay was used to sequence the DNA from cultured CD4+ T cells. From the PCR reads, TCRdb called clonotypes with MiXCR, one entry per CDR3 protein. Altogether about 16,000 distinct CDR3 sequences are present, around three quarters being singletons, with the ten largest covering approximately 15%. The germline V gene has CDR1 DFQATT and CDR2 SNEGSKA (reference sequence). V lost 3 bases and J lost 0, with 13 bases in between. CDR3 size: 15 residues. As for treatment: roughly 10-day PBMC culture with coronavirus spike peptide pools or control peptides (ViraFEST assay). The sequenced sample consisted of CD4+ T cells from blood, cultured in vitro. The chain carries TRBV20-1 and TRBJ2-3, with D possibly being TRBD2 (6 bases). The sequence derives from a human donor who had recovered from COVID-19. The CDR3 reads CSASLAAHSTDTQYF. The DNA of the CDR3 is TGCAGTGCTAGTTTAGCGGCCCATAGCACAGATACGCAGTATTTT.